This record looks at one TCR beta chain sequence and its context. Its antigen is not identified. These data belong to a study of cytomegalovirus exposure and HLA in healthy donors. 60 Vbeta and 13 Jbeta primers were used in PCR. Per the authors' pipeline: In a later analysis, of 80 million to 90 million unique beta chains, about 12 million appeared in at least two donors. The method was immunoSEQ multiplex PCR; TCRdb's version includes in-frame clones alone and lacks a portion of them. That table gives V, J and clone size, and the DNA gave D and trimming. This sample has around 72,000 clones, with 65% to 70% found just once. V lost 3 bases, J lost 9 bases, and 18 bases lay in between. This CDR3 comprises 15 residues. The germline V gene encodes CDR1 LGHNT and CDR2 FRNRAP. Study-wide results and caveats: Later analysis associated a missense DCLRE1C variant with TCR beta V- and J-gene trimming.

The chain links TRBV12-5 to TRBJ2-1; D possibly corresponds to TRBD1 (6 bases). Sequencing was carried out using PBMCs. The sequence derives from a man in his forties in good health and CMV-seropositive. The CDR3 bases are TGTGCTAGTGGTTTTCTCGTGGTTGGGGGCGGTGAGCAGTTCTTC. This codes for CASGFLVVGGGEQFF.